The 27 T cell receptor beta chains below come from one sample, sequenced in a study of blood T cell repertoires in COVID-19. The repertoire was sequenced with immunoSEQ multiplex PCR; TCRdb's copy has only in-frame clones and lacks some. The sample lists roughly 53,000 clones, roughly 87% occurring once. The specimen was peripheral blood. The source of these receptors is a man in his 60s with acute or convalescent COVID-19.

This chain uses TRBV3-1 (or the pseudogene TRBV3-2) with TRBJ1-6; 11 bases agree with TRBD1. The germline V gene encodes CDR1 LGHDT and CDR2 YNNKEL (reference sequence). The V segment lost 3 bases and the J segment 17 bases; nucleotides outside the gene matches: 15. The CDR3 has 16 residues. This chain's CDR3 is CASSHLLGDRGGTVHF. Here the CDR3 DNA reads TGTGCCAGCAGCCACCTACTCGGGGACAGGGGGGGGACCGTCCACTTT.

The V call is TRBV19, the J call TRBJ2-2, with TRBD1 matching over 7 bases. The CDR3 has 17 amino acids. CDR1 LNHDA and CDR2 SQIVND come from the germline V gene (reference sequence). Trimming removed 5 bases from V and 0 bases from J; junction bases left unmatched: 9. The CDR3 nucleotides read TGTGCCAGTAGTTTCTCGGGACAGACCCCGAACACCGGGGAGCTGTTTTTT. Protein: CASSFSGQTPNTGELFF.

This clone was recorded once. The CDR3 protein is CASSVKAGARTEAFF. The CDR3 DNA is TGTGCCAGCAGCGTAAAAGCAGGGGCGAGAACTGAAGCTTTCTTT. This chain connects TRBV9 to TRBJ1-1; maybe TRBD1 (6 bases). CDR3 length: 15 amino acids. In germline, CDR1 is SGDLS, CDR2 YYNGEE. Trimming removed 1 base from V and 5 bases from J, with 15 bases in between.

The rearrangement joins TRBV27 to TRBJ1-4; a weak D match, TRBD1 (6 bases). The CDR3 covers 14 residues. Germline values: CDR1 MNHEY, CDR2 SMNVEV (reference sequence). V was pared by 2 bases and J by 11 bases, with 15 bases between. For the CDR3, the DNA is TGTGCCAGCAGTTTAATCGGACCAGGGGCGAAACTGTTTTTT. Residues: CASSLIGPGAKLFF.

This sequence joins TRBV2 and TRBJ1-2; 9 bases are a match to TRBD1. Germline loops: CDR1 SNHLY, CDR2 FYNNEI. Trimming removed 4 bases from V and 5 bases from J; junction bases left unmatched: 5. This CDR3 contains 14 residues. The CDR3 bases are TGTGCCAGCAGTGGGGACAGGGCCGTATATGGCTACACCTTC. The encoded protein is CASSGDRAVYGYTF. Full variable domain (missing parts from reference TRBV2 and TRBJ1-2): EPEVTQTPSHQVTQMGQEVILRCVPISNHLYFYWYRQILGQKVEFLVSFYNNEISEKSEIFDDQFSVERPDGSNFTLKIRSTKLEDSAMYFCASSGDRAVYGYTFGSGTRLTVV.

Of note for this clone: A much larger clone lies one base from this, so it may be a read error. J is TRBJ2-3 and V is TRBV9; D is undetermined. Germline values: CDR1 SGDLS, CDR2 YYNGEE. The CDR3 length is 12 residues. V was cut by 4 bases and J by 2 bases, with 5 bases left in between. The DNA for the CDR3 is TGTGCCAGCAGCTCCCTCACAGATACGCAGTATTTT. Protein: CASSSLTDTQYF.

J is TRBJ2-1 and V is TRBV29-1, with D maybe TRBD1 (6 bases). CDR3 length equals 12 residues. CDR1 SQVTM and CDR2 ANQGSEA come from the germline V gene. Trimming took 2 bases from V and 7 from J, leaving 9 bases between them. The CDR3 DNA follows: TGCAGCGTTGAACCAGGGGCTAATGAGCAGTTCTTC. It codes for CSVEPGANEQFF.

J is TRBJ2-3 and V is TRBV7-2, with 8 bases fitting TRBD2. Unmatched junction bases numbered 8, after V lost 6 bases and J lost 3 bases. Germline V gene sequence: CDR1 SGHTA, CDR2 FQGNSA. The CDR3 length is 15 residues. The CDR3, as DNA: TGTGCCAGCAGACCACGGGGGGGCCGGACAGATACGCAGTATTTT. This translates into CASRPRGGRTDTQYF. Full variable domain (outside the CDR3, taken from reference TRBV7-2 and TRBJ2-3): GAGVSQSPSNKVTEKGKDVELRCDPISGHTALYWYRQSLGQGLEFLIYFQGNSAPDKSGLPSDRFSAERTGGSVSTLTIQRTQQEDSAVYLCASRPRGGRTDTQYFGPGTRLTVL.

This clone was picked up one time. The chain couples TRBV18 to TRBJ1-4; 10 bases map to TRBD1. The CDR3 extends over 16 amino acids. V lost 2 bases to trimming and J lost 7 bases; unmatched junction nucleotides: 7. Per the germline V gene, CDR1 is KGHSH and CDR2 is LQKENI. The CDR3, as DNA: TGTGCCAGCTCACCAGGGACAGGGGCGCCCGGTGAAAAACTGTTTTTT. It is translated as CASSPGTGAPGEKLFF. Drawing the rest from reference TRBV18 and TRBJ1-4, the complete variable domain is NAGVMQNPRHLVRRRGQEARLRCSPMKGHSHVYWYRQLPEEGLKFMVYLQKENIIDESGMPKERFSAEFPKEGPSILRIQQVVRGDSAAYFCASSPGTGAPGEKLFFGSGTQLSVL.

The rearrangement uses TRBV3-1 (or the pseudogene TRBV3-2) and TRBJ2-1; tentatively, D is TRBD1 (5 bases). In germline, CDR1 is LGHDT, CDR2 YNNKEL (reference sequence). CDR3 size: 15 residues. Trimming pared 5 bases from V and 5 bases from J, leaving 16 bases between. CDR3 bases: TGTGCCAGCAGCTTAAGCAGGGCGCAGAACAATGAGCAGTTCTTC. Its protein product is CASSLSRAQNNEQFF.

The CDR3 reads CASSPQRGGYAEAFF. CDR3 coding DNA: TGTGCCAGCAGCCCCCAGCGGGGGGGGTACGCTGAAGCTTTCTTT. The V call is TRBV14, the J call TRBJ1-1, with D possibly TRBD1 on 5 matching bases. This CDR3 comprises 15 residues. The V and J ends lost 4 bases and 6 bases respectively, with 18 bases between them. Germline CDR1 reads SGHDN; CDR2 reads FVKESK.

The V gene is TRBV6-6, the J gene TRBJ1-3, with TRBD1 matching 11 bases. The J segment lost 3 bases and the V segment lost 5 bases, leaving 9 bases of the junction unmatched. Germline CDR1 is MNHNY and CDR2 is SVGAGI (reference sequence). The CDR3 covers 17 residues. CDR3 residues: CASSQSGQGAFGNTIYF. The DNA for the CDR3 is TGTGCCAGCAGTCAATCAGGACAGGGGGCCTTTGGAAACACCATATATTTT.

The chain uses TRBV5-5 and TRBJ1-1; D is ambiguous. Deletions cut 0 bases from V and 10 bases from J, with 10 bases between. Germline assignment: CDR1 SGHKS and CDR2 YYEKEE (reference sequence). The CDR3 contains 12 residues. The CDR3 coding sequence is TGTGCCAGCAGCTTGGAATCAAGGAGAGCTTTCTTT. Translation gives CASSLESRRAFF.

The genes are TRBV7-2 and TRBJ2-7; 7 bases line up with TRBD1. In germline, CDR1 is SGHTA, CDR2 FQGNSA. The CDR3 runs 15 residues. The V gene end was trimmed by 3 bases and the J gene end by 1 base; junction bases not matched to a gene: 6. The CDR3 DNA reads TGTGCCAGCAGCTTTTTATCACAGGGGTCCTACGAGCAGTACTTC. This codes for CASSFLSQGSYEQYF. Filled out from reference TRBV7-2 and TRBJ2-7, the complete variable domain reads GAGVSQSPSNKVTEKGKDVELRCDPISGHTALYWYRQSLGQGLEFLIYFQGNSAPDKSGLPSDRFSAERTGGSVSTLTIQRTQQEDSAVYLCASSFLSQGSYEQYFGPGTRLTVT.

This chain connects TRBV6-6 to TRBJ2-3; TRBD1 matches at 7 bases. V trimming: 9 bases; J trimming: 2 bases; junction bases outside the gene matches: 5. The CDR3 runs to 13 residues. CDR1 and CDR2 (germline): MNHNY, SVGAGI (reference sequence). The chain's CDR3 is CASSTGLTDTQYF. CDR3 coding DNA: TGTGCCAGTTCGACAGGGCTCACAGATACGCAGTATTTT.

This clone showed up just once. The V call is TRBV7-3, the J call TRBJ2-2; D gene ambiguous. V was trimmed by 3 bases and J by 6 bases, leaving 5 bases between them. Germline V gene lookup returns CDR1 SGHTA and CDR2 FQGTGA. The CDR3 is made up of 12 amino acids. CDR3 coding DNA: TGTGCCAGCAGCTTCCAGGCCGGGGAGCTGTTTTTT. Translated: CASSFQAGELFF.

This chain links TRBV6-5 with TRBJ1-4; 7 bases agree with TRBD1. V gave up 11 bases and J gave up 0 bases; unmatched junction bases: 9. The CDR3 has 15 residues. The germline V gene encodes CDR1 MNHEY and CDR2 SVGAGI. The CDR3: CAGRQGPATNEKLFF. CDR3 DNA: TGTGCCGGAAGACAGGGTCCCGCAACTAATGAAAAACTGTTTTTT.

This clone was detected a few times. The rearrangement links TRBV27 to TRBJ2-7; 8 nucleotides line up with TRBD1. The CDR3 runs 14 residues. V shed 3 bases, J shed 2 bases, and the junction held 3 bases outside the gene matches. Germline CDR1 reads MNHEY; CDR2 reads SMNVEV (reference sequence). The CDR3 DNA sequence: TGTGCCAGCAGTTTGCAGGACAGGGCCTACGAGCAGTACTTC. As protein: CASSLQDRAYEQYF.

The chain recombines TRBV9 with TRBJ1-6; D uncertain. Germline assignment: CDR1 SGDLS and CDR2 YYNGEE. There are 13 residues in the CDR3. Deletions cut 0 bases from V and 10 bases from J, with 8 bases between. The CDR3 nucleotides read TGTGCCAGCAGCGTAGATCCCCCGTCACCCCTCCACTTT. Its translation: CASSVDPPSPLHF. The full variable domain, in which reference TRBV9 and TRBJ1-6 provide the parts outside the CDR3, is DSGVTQTPKHLITATGQRVTLRCSPRSGDLSVYWYQQSLDQGLQFLIQYYNGEERAKGNILERFSAQQFPDLHSELNLSSLELGDSALYFCASSVDPPSPLHFGNGTRLTVT.

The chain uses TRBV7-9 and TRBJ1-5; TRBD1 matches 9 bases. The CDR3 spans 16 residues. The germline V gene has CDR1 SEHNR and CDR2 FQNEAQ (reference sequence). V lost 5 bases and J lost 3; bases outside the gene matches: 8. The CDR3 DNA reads TGTGCCAGCAGCGTCGGACAGGGGAGTTCCAATCAGCCCCAGCATTTT. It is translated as CASSVGQGSSNQPQHF.

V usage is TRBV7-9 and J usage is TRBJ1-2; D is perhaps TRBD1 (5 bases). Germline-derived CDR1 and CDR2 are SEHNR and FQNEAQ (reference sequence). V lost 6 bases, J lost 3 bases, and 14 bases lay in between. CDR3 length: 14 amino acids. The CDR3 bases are TGTGCCAGCAGGATGGGGGGGAGGGACTATGGCTACACCTTC. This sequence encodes CASRMGGRDYGYTF.

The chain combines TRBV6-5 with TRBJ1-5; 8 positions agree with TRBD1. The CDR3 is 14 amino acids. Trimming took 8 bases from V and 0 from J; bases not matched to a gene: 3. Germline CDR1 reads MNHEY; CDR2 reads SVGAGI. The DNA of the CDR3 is TGTGCCAGCGGACAGGGCGGTAGCAATCAGCCCCAGCATTTT. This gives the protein CASGQGGSNQPQHF.

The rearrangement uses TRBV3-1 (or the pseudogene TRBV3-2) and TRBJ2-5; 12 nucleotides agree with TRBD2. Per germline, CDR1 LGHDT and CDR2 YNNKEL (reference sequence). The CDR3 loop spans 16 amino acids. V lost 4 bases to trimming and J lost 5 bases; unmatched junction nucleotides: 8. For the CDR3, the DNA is TGTGCCAGCAGCCCGTTGACTAGCGGGGGATCGGAGACCCAGTACTTC. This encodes CASSPLTSGGSETQYF.

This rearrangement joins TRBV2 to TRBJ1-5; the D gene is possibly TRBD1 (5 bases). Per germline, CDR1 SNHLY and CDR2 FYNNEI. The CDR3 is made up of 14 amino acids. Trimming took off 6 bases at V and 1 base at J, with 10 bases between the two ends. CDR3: CASRGGVSNQPQHF. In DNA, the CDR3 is TGTGCCAGCAGGGGGGGGGTCAGCAATCAGCCCCAGCATTTT.

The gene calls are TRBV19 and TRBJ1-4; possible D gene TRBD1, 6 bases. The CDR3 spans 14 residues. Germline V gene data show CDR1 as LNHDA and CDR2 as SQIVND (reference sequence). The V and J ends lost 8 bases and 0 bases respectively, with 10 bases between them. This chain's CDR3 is CASSPGATNEKLFF. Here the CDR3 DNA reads TGTGCCAGTTCGCCAGGGGCAACTAATGAAAAACTGTTTTTT.

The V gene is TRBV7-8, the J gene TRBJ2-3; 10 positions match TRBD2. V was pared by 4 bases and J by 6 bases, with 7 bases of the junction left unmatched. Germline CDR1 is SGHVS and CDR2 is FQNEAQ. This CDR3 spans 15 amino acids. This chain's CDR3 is CASSSRLAGPDTQYF. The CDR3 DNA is TGTGCCAGCAGCTCCAGACTAGCGGGCCCCGATACGCAGTATTTT.

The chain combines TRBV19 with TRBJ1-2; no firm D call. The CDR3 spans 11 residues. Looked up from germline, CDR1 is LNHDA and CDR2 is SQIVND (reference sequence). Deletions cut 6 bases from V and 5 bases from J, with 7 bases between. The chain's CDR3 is CASSTYYGYTF. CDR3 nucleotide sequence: TGTGCCAGTAGCACCTATTATGGCTACACCTTC. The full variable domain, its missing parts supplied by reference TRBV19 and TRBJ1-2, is DGGITQSPKYLFRKEGQNVTLSCEQNLNHDAMYWYRQDPGQGLRLIYYSQIVNDFQKGDIAEGYSVSREKKESFPLTVTSAQKNPTAFYLCASSTYYGYTFGSGTRLTVV.